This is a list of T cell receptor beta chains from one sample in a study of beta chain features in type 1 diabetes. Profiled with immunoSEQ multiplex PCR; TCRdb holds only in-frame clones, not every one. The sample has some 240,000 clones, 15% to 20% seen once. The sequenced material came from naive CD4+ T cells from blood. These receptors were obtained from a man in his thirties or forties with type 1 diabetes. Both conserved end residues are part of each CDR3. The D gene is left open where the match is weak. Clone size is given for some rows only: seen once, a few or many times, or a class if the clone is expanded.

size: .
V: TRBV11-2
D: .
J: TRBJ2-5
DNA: TGTGCCAGCAGCTTTTCGGGGCTCCAGGAGACCCAGTACTTC
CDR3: CASSFSGLQETQYF

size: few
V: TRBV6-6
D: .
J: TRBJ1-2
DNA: TGTGCCAGCAGTGAGGCAGGGGTTAACTATGGCTACACCTTC
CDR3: CASSEAGVNYGYTF

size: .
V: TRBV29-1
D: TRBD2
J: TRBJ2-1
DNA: TGCAGCGGGGGACTAGCGGACAATGAGCAGTTCTTC
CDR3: CSGGLADNEQFF

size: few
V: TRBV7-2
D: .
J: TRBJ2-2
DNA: TGTGCCAGCAGCTTAAGGTTTGAGAACACCGGGGAGCTGTTTTTT
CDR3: CASSLRFENTGELFF

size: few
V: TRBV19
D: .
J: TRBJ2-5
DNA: TGTGCCAGTAGCACAGGGAATCAAGAGACCCAGTACTTC
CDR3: CASSTGNQETQYF

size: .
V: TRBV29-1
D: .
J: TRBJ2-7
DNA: TGCAGCGTACGTAGGACCTACGAGCAGTACTTC
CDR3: CSVRRTYEQYF

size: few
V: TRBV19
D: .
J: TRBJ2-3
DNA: TGTGCCAGTCCCATGCCCCGGAACACAGATACGCAGTATTTT
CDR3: CASPMPRNTDTQYF

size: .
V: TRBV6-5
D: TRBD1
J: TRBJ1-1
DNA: TGTGCCAGCAGGACCGACAGGGGAGGAAACACTGAAGCTTTCTTT
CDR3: CASRTDRGGNTEAFF

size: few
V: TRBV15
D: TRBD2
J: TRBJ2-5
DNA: TGTGCCACCAGCGGGACTAGCGGGAGGCGGAGGGGCCAAGAGACCCAGTACTTC
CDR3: CATSGTSGRRRGQETQYF

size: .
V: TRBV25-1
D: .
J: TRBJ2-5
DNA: TGTGCCAGCAGTGAAGGGACCGATCAAGAGACCCAGTACTTC
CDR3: CASSEGTDQETQYF

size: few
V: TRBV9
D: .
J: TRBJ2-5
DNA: TGTGCCAGCAGCGTAGCTGCCAGCCAAGAGACCCAGTACTTC
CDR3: CASSVAASQETQYF

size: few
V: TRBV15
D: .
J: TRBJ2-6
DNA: TGTGCCACCAGCAAAGGGGGAGCCGGGGCCAACGTCCTGACTTTC
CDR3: CATSKGGAGANVLTF

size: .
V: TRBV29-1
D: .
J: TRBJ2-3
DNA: TGCAGCGTTGAAGATCCGGGAATCACAGATACGCAGTATTTT
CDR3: CSVEDPGITDTQYF

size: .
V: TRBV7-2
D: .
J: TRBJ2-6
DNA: TGTGCCAGCAGCCCAATGAGGACAGCCCGCGGGGACGTCCTGACTTTC
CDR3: CASSPMRTARGDVLTF

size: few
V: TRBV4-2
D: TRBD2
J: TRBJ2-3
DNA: TGTGCCAGCAGCCCCACCCAGGCGGGGGGCACAGATACGCAGTATTTT
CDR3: CASSPTQAGGTDTQYF

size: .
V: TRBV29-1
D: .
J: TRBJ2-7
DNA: TGCAGCGTTGCGGACCAGCTAGACGACGAGCAGTACTTC
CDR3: CSVADQLDDEQYF

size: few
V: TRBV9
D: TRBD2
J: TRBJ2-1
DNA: TGTGCCAGCAGCGTAGCTAGCGGGACCGACAATGAGCAGTTCTTC
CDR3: CASSVASGTDNEQFF

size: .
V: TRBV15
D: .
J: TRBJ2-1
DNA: TGTGCCACCAGCAGAGATAGGGGAGAATACAATGAGCAGTTCTTC
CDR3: CATSRDRGEYNEQFF

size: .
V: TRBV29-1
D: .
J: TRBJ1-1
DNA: TGCAGCGTTGTGCGGCTACTAGTCACTGAAGCTTTCTTT
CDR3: CSVVRLLVTEAFF

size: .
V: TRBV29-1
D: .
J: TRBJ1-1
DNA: TGCAGCGTTGACAGGGATGGCACTGAAGCTTTCTTT
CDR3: CSVDRDGTEAFF

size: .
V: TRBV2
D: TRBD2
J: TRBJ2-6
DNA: TGTGCCAGCAGGTTCCGGGAGGCCGGGGCCAACGTCCTGACTTTC
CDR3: CASRFREAGANVLTF

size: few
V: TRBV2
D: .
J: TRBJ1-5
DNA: TGTGCCAGCAGTGACTCTGCTCAGCCCCAGCATTTT
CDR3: CASSDSAQPQHF

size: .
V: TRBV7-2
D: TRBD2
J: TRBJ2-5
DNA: TGTGCCAGCAGCTTAGTCTCTAGCGGAGCCGAGGAGACCCAGTACTTC
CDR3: CASSLVSSGAEETQYF

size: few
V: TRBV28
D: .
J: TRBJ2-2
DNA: TGTGCCAGCAGTCAAATCGCTACCGGGGAGCTGTTTTTT
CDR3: CASSQIATGELFF

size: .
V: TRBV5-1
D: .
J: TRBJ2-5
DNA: TGCGCCAGCAGCTCGGGTAACTTGCAAGAGACCCAGTACTTC
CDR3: CASSSGNLQETQYF

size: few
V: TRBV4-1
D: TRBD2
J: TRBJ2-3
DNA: TGCGCCAGCAGCCAACCGCTTAAGTCCCGGGGGGCAGATACGCAGTATTTT
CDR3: CASSQPLKSRGADTQYF

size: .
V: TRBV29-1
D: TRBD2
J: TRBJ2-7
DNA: TGCAGCGTTGTCTCGGGCGGGAGCTACGAGCAGTACTTC
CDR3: CSVVSGGSYEQYF

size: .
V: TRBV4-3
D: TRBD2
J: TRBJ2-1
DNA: TGCGCCAGCAGCCAAGGGACTAGCGGGAGTACCTACAATGAGCAGTTCTTC
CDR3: CASSQGTSGSTYNEQFF

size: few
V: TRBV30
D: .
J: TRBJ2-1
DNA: TGTGCCTACGGCTTCGGACGGGAGCAGTTCTTC
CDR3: CAYGFGREQFF

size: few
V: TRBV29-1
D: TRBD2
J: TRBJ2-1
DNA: TGCAGCGTTGGGGGACTAGCGGGAGCCTACAATGAGCAGTTCTTC
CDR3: CSVGGLAGAYNEQFF